The next 29 T cell receptor beta chains were all read from a single sample in a study of blood T cell repertoires in COVID-19. The data were produced by immunoSEQ multiplex PCR, yet TCRdb's version contains in-frame clones alone and is incomplete. The table has some 150,000 clones, more than 70% seen once. The sequencing sample was made of peripheral blood. These receptors came from an older woman with acute or convalescent COVID-19.

The chain combines TRBV27 with TRBJ2-5; no clear D gene. Germline lookup yields CDR1 MNHEY and CDR2 SMNVEV (reference sequence). The CDR3 extends over 12 amino acids. Trimming took 3 bases from V and 5 from J, leaving 7 bases between them. The DNA for the CDR3 is TGTGCCAGCAGTTTCCTCGAGGAGACCCAGTACTTC. Translating it yields CASSFLEETQYF.

V usage is TRBV30 and J usage is TRBJ1-6, with TRBD1 matching over 12 bases. CDR3 length: 15 residues. J was trimmed by 6 bases and V by 3 bases; bases with no gene match: 3. Germline CDR1 and CDR2: GTSNPN and SVGIG (reference sequence). The CDR3 reads CAWSPGQGANSPLHF. The CDR3 coding sequence is TGTGCCTGGAGCCCGGGACAGGGGGCTAATTCACCCCTCCACTTT.

The count of this clone is one. The genes are TRBV6-6 and TRBJ2-7; D might be TRBD1 (5 bases). Trimming removed 8 bases at V and 3 bases at J, with 5 bases between. The CDR3 consists of 10 residues. CDR1 MNHNY and CDR2 SVGAGI come from the germline V gene (reference sequence). The CDR3 bases are TGTGCCAGCCAGGGCTACGAGCAGTACTTC. Encoded protein: CASQGYEQYF.

This clone occurred a few times. The CDR3, as DNA: TGTGCCAGCAGCCGACTCAACGAGCAGTACTTC. Translating gives CASSRLNEQYF. This chain links TRBV6-5 with TRBJ2-7; the D is unclear. Germline V CDR1 and CDR2: MNHEY, SVGAGI. The V and J ends lost 6 bases and 5 bases respectively, with 8 bases between them. The CDR3 runs 11 residues.

The chain uses TRBV30 and TRBJ1-2; tentatively, D is TRBD1 (6 bases). Germline V CDR1 and CDR2: GTSNPN, SVGIG (reference sequence). Trimming cost V 1 base and J 8 bases, with 14 bases left between them. The CDR3 contains 13 residues. Here the CDR3 DNA reads TGTGCCTGGAGTGGATTGGACAGTTTCGGCTACACCTTC. Translating gives CAWSGLDSFGYTF.

CDR3 DNA: TGTGCCAGCAGTGATCCGGGGAGCAACTATGGCTACACCTTC. Its protein product is CASSDPGSNYGYTF. The chain has TRBV2 and TRBJ1-2; D is undetermined. V lost 3 bases, J lost 2 bases, and 10 bases lay in between. The CDR3 length is 14 residues. The germline CDR1 and CDR2 sequences are SNHLY and FYNNEI.

DNA for the CDR3: TGTGCCAGCAGTTACTCGTGGGCAGGGGACACTGAAGCTTTCTTT. It encodes CASSYSWAGDTEAFF. This sequence joins TRBV6-5 and TRBJ1-1; D perhaps matches TRBD1 (6 bases). V was trimmed by 0 bases and J by 3 bases, leaving 11 bases between them. CDR3 length: 15 amino acids. Germline lookup yields CDR1 MNHEY and CDR2 SVGAGI.

The V gene is TRBV7-2, the J gene TRBJ1-6; 7 bases are a match to TRBD1. This CDR3 contains 16 residues. The V gene's germline CDR1 is SGHTA and CDR2 FQGNSA. V was clipped by 6 bases and J by 2 bases; unmatched bases: 7. The CDR3 DNA sequence: TGTGCCAGCAGAGACAGTGGGACAGCCTATAATTCACCCCTCCACTTT. It encodes CASRDSGTAYNSPLHF.

The chain combines TRBV27 with TRBJ2-1, with TRBD2 matching over 8 bases. The CDR3 is made up of 14 amino acids. The germline V gene has CDR1 MNHEY and CDR2 SMNVEV (reference sequence). Trimming at V came to 6 bases and at J to 3 bases, leaving 4 bases not matched to a gene. The CDR3 DNA reads as TGTGCCAGCAGCGGGGCGGGGGGCTACAATGAGCAGTTCTTC. Amino acid sequence: CASSGAGGYNEQFF.

This clone was picked up one time. The DNA for the CDR3 is TGTGCCAGCAGCTTAAAGATCATCACGCTAGACACAGATACGCAGTATTTT. Protein: CASSLKIITLDTDTQYF. The chain employs TRBV11-2 and TRBJ2-3; no clear D gene. The CDR3 extends over 17 amino acids. Germline V gives CDR1 SGHAT, CDR2 FQNNGV. V was shortened by 2 bases and J by 2 bases, with 17 bases between the two germline ends.

The chain recombines TRBV12-3 or TRBV12-4 with TRBJ2-1; tentatively, D is TRBD2 (6 bases). V was clipped by 2 bases and J by 9 bases, with 8 bases between them. The CDR3 consists of 12 residues. CDR3 bases: TGTGCCAGCAGTTTAACGCGGGGTGAGCAGTTCTTC. This translates into CASSLTRGEQFF.

V usage is TRBV7-6 and J usage is TRBJ2-3; D call uncertain. The V end was cut by 1 base, the J end by 2 bases, with 10 bases between. This CDR3 has 15 residues. Germline loops: CDR1 SGHVS, CDR2 FNYEAQ. The CDR3 is CASSLGARPTDTQYF. The CDR3 nucleotides are TGTGCCAGCAGCTTAGGCGCCAGGCCCACAGATACGCAGTATTTT.

This clone was detected only once. This sequence joins TRBV28 and TRBJ1-1; D gene ambiguous. The V end lost 5 bases, the J end lost 2 bases, and 15 bases lay between the germline ends. This CDR3 comprises 15 residues. Germline CDR1 MDHEN, CDR2 SYDVKM. The CDR3 DNA is TGTGCCAGCAGTCTCTACAAAAGCGGCAACACTGAAGCTTTCTTT. Protein sequence: CASSLYKSGNTEAFF.

This clone was detected only once. J is TRBJ2-3 and V is TRBV30; D perhaps matches TRBD1 (5 bases). The CDR3 has 14 amino acids. CDR1 and CDR2 from the germline V gene are GTSNPN and SVGIG (reference sequence). V lost 2 bases to trimming and J lost 1 base, with 10 bases between them. CDR3 in amino acids: CAWSLGVGTDTQYF. CDR3 in DNA: TGTGCCTGGAGTCTAGGGGTGGGCACAGATACGCAGTATTTT.

This chain connects TRBV14 to TRBJ2-7; possible D gene TRBD2, 5 bases. Germline V CDR1 and CDR2: SGHDN, FVKESK. The CDR3 runs 14 residues. The V gene lost 4 bases and the J gene lost 2 bases, with 12 bases spanning the gap. The CDR3 loop is CASSLARRAYEQYF. The CDR3 region has the DNA TGTGCCAGCAGCCTGGCTCGGCGGGCCTACGAGCAGTACTTC.

CDR3 loop: CASSTPTGTDTGELFF. Here the CDR3 DNA reads TGTGCCAGTAGTACCCCGACAGGGACGGACACCGGGGAGCTGTTTTTT. The V call is TRBV19, the J call TRBJ2-2; 7 bases align to TRBD1. V shed 4 bases and J 3 bases; nucleotides not matched to a gene: 8. Germline-derived CDR1 and CDR2 are LNHDA and SQIVND (reference sequence). CDR3 length: 16 residues.

The chain has TRBV15 and TRBJ2-7, with D possibly matching TRBD2 (6 bases). There are 13 residues in the CDR3. Germline lookup yields CDR1 LNHNV and CDR2 YYDKDF (reference sequence). V was clipped by 1 base and J by 4 bases, with 8 bases between them. CDR3 protein: CATSRGGEYEQYF. CDR3 in DNA: TGTGCCACCAGCAGAGGGGGGGAGTACGAGCAGTACTTC.

This chain links TRBV11-3 with TRBJ1-6; TRBD1 might be the D (5 bases). Germline loops: CDR1 SGHNT, CDR2 YENEEA. CDR3 size: 19 residues. The V gene lost 0 bases and the J gene lost 4 bases, with 19 bases spanning the gap. CDR3 sequence (DNA): TGTGCCAGCAGCTTAGATCGGTGGAACCTCGGGACTTATAATTCACCCCTCCACTTT. It codes for CASSLDRWNLGTYNSPLHF.

The chain recombines TRBV5-4 with TRBJ2-2; 13 nucleotides match TRBD2. V shed 4 bases and J 1 base; nucleotides not matched to a gene: 1. Germline values: CDR1 SGHNT, CDR2 YYREEE (reference sequence). The CDR3 runs 16 residues. This CDR3 reads CASSGTSGVNTGELFF. The CDR3 region has the DNA TGTGCCAGCAGCGGGACTAGCGGGGTGAACACCGGGGAGCTGTTTTTT.

The CDR3 sequence: CASRRGERTDTQYF. CDR3 nucleotides: TGTGCCAGCCGACGGGGGGAACGCACAGATACGCAGTATTTT. The J gene is TRBJ2-3, the V gene TRBV2; 7 bases fit TRBD2. Looked up from germline, CDR1 is SNHLY and CDR2 is FYNNEI. V lost 8 bases, J lost 1 base, and 6 bases stayed unmatched. The CDR3 is 14 amino acids.

This clone turned up a few times. J is TRBJ1-1 and V is TRBV7-2; 8 nucleotides match TRBD1. CDR3 length: 15 amino acids. V trimming: 5 bases; J trimming: 6 bases; junction bases outside the gene matches: 11. Germline V gene data show CDR1 as SGHTA and CDR2 as FQGNSA. CDR3 protein: CASSEVTTGEPEAFF. The CDR3 bases are TGTGCCAGCAGCGAGGTCACGACAGGGGAACCTGAAGCTTTCTTT.

The CDR3 loop is CASSQTRGGDNTEAFF. CDR3 coding DNA: TGTGCCAGCAGCCAAACCAGGGGAGGGGACAACACTGAAGCTTTCTTT. The rearrangement joins TRBV7-6 to TRBJ1-1, with D maybe TRBD1 (6 bases). The CDR3 is made up of 16 amino acids. Trimming shortened V by 5 bases and J by 2 bases, and 18 bases separated the two germline ends. Germline V gene sequence: CDR1 SGHVS, CDR2 FNYEAQ.

This chain links TRBV2 with TRBJ1-2; tentatively, D is TRBD1 (6 bases). The CDR3 sequence is 13 residues long. Germline values: CDR1 SNHLY, CDR2 FYNNEI. Trimming left V 6 bases short and J 11 bases short, with 19 bases between. The CDR3 protein is CASSTGSSTPYTF. The CDR3 DNA reads as TGTGCCAGCAGCACAGGGAGTAGCACACCTTACACCTTC.

This clone occurred a few times. V gene TRBV7-8 combines with J gene TRBJ2-2; TRBD1 might be the D (6 bases). Germline V gene data show CDR1 as SGHVS and CDR2 as FQNEAQ. There are 15 residues in the CDR3. The V and J ends lost 2 bases and 4 bases respectively, with 11 bases between them. The CDR3 loop is CASSLSTGFTGELFF. The CDR3 region has the DNA TGTGCCAGCAGCTTAAGTACAGGGTTCACCGGGGAGCTGTTTTTT.

This rearrangement joins TRBV12-3 or TRBV12-4 to TRBJ2-3; perhaps TRBD1 as D (5 bases). V dropped 5 bases and J dropped 2 bases, with 8 bases sitting between them. This CDR3 region has 13 residues. This CDR3 reads CASSPGITDTQYF. CDR3 bases: TGTGCCAGCAGTCCAGGGATCACAGATACGCAGTATTTT.

This chain connects TRBV5-1 to TRBJ2-3, with a possible D match to TRBD2 (6 bases). Trimming left V 0 bases short and J 8 bases short, with 13 bases between. Germline CDR1 is SGHRS and CDR2 is YFSETQ. The CDR3 sequence is 14 residues long. The CDR3 nucleotides read TGCGCCAGCAGCTTGGAGCCGGGGGTAGGTACGCAGTATTTT. Amino acid sequence: CASSLEPGVGTQYF.

This chain connects TRBV5-4 to TRBJ1-6, with 8 bases identical to TRBD1. CDR1 SGHNT and CDR2 YYREEE come from the germline V gene (reference sequence). V lost 4 bases and J lost 8; bases outside the gene matches: 8. This CDR3 contains 15 residues. The CDR3: CASSVHRGYDSPLHF. The CDR3 DNA sequence: TGTGCCAGCAGCGTACACAGGGGGTATGATTCACCCCTCCACTTT.

The chain couples TRBV11-2 to TRBJ1-1; TRBD1 is a possible D gene (5 bases). The germline gives CDR1 SGHAT, CDR2 FQNNGV. The V end lost 5 bases, the J end lost 5 bases, and 24 bases lay between the germline ends. There are 17 residues in the CDR3. CDR3 in DNA: TGTGCCAGCAGCCGAGTCCGGCCCTTCAGGGTGACAACTGAAGCTTTCTTT. Protein: CASSRVRPFRVTTEAFF. Filled out from reference TRBV11-2 and TRBJ1-1, the complete variable domain reads EAGVAQSPRYKIIEKRQSVAFWCNPISGHATLYWYQQILGQGPKLLIQFQNNGVVDDSQLPKDRFSAERLKGVDSTLKIQPAKLEDSAVYLCASSRVRPFRVTTEAFFGQGTRLTVV.

The chain couples TRBV28 to TRBJ1-4; D perhaps matches TRBD1 (5 bases). The CDR3 extends over 15 amino acids. Trimming took 2 bases from V and 7 from J, leaving 14 bases between them. Germline CDR1 MDHEN, CDR2 SYDVKM. The CDR3 DNA reads as TGTGCCAGCAGTTTACCAGGGCAGGGTAGTGAAAAACTGTTTTTT. Translation: CASSLPGQGSEKLFF.